Each of the 3 T cell receptor beta chains below was sequenced from the same sample in a study of OX40 agonist ivuxolimab in advanced cancers. TCRdb keeps only in-frame clones here, not all; method: immunoSEQ multiplex PCR. Of some 17,000 clones in the sample, about 82% were seen once. The sample consisted of CD4+ or CD8+ T cells sorted from blood, taken in a trial of the OX40 agonist ivuxolimab. These receptors came from an adult with an advanced solid tumor such as melanoma, head and neck, liver or kidney cancer.

The rearrangement uses TRBV10-3 and TRBJ2-1; TRBD1 aligns across 9 bases. Looked up from germline, CDR1 is ENHRY and CDR2 is SYGVKD. The junction had 5 bases not matched to a gene; V was cut back by 3 bases and J by 2 bases. This CDR3 has 16 amino acids. CDR3 in DNA: TGTGCCATCAGTGAAAGAACAGGGGGCCCCTACAATGAGCAGTTCTTC. It translates to CAISERTGGPYNEQFF.

The table lists this clone with a count of one. V usage is TRBV7-9 and J usage is TRBJ2-1; D might be TRBD1 (5 bases). CDR1 is SEHNR, CDR2 FQNEAQ, per germline (reference sequence). V lost 3 bases and J 7 bases, leaving 7 bases between the germline ends. The CDR3 is 12 amino acids. The CDR3 coding sequence is TGTGCCAGCAGCTTCACAGGAAATGAGCAGTTCTTC. Its translation: CASSFTGNEQFF. The variable domain in full, with the rest retrieved from reference TRBV7-9 and TRBJ2-1, is DTGVSQNPRHKITKRGQNVTFRCDPISEHNRLYWYRQTLGQGPEFLTYFQNEAQLEKSRLLSDRFSAERPKGSFSTLEIQRTEQGDSAMYLCASSFTGNEQFFGPGTRLTVL.

This sequence joins TRBV11-2 and TRBJ2-5; D not certain. Between the trimmed V and J ends, which lost 1 base and 5 bases, there was a span of 5 bases. The CDR3 is 12 amino acids. In germline, CDR1 is SGHAT, CDR2 FQNNGV. This CDR3 reads CASSLASETQYF. DNA for the CDR3: TGTGCCAGCAGCTTAGCGTCGGAGACCCAGTACTTC.